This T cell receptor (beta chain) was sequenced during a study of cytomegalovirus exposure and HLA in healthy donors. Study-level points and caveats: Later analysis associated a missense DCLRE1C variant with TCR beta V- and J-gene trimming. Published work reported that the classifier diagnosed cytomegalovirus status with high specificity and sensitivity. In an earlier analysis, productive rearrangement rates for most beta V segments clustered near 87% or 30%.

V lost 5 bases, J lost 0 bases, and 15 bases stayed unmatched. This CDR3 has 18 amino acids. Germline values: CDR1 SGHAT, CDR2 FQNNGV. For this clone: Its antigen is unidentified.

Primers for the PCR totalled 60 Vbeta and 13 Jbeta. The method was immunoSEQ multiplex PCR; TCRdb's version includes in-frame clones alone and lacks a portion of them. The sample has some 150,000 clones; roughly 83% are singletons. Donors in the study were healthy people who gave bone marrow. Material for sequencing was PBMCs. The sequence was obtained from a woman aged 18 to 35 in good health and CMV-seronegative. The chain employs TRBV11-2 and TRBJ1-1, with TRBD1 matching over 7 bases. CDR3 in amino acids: CASSRDRDVMGLNTEAFF. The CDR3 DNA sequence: TGTGCCAGCAGCCGCGACAGGGACGTAATGGGGTTGAACACTGAAGCTTTCTTT.